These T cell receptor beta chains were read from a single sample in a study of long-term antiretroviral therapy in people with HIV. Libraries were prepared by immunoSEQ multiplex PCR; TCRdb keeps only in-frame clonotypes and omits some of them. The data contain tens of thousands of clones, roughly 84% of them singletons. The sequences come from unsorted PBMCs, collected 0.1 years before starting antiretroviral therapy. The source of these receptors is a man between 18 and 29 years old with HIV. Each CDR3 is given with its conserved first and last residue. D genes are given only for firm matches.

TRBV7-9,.,CASSFNGNYGYTF
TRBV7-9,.,CASSSLGGGGTGELFF
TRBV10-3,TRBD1,CAISDRQGSVGYTF
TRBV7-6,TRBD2,CASSPTGTSGGGETQYF
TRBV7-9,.,CASSLSTGSNTEAFF
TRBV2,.,CAIQGASGTINEQFF
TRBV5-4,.,CASSRGQRNTEAFF
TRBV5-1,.,CASSLEIQRPDTQYF
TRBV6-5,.,CASSYSWDTEAFF
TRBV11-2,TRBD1,CASSLGTGDYYEQYF
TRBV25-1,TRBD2,CASSESTSGNTDTQYF
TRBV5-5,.,CASSPYGRGRTEAFF
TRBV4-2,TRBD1,CASSQTRQGDGYTF
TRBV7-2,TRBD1,CASSLDTGGYTQYF
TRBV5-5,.,CASSLAVGTDTQYF
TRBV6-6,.,CASSYLGPESYGYTF
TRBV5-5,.,CASSFQGRDRLPGTGELFF
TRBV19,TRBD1,CASSTHLDRANTEAFF
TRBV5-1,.,CASSSQGDPGYQETQYF
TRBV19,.,CASRKKRRRDRVDKNQPQHF
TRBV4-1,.,CASSQEGEGEKLFF
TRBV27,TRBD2,CASSLSGGRVDTGELFF
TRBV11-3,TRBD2,CASSLDAGVSYNEQFF
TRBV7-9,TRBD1,CASSLTGVTEAFF
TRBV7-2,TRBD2,CASSLQRESDEQFF
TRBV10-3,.,CAISESNTDQPQHF
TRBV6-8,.,CASSSEGSKPQHF